The source of this TCR beta chain is a study of regulatory and conventional T cells in breast cancer (dated by TCRdb to between 2015 and 2016). Notes on this clonotype: Its recognized antigen is unknown. The record has no base qualities; no much larger clone is one base away.

The CDR3, cysteine through phenylalanine, is 17 amino acids long. Of all the DNA, just the CDR3 is kept, 51 bases in frame from base 1. Sequences MGHRA (CDR1) and YSYEKL (CDR2) are obtained from the germline V gene. Relative to germline, V is 5 bases shorter and J is 3 bases shorter, with 20 bases between their ends. Libraries were built with PCR. Data came from a 454 GS FLX Titanium. TCRdb reworked the public reads: Q25 trimming with fastp, MiXCR clone assembly, productive beta chains retained. Rows are unified per CDR3 protein, each entry keeping the most common DNA and genes. The sample table contains about 1,300 distinct CDR3 sequences; only one count was recorded for around 78% of them. The ten largest clones add up to roughly 4.7% of the sample.

Here the chain combines TRBV4-1 and TRBJ1-5; the D gene is possibly TRBD1, with 5 bases matching. The receptor's source is a male donor in good health. What was sequenced was regulatory T cells from blood. The DNA is TGCGCCAGCAGCATGACAGTTATGGGGAGGGTCAATCAGCCCCAGCATTTT. It codes for CASSMTVMGRVNQPQHF.